A few counts support the clone carrying this T cell receptor beta chain. TCRdb processed the RT-PCR reads anew with MiXCR; each CDR3 protein has one entry. The sample shows hundreds of thousands of distinct CDR3 sequences, approximately 15% of them seen only once. The sample was memory CD4+ T cells from blood. This receptor was obtained from a female donor in good health, serving as a healthy control.

In nucleotides, the CDR3 is TGTGCCAGCAATTTCGGGAGGGGCGCAGGTCGGGAGACCCAGTACTTC. It translates to CASNFGRGAGRETQYF. The rearrangement joins TRBV6-1 to TRBJ2-5, with TRBD2 identical over 8 bases. The CDR3 loop spans 16 amino acids. Germline V gives CDR1 MNHNS, CDR2 SASEGT. The V and J ends lost 7 bases and 5 bases, in that order; junction bases with no gene match: 15.